This T cell receptor (beta chain) emerged from a study of naive and memory T cell subsets. Sample treatment: skin biopsy from PPD injection site in Mantoux-positive individual. The library had UMIs added by 3' ligation of an oligonucleotide to TCR cDNA. V lost 5 bases, J lost 4 bases, and 7 bases stayed unmatched. The V gene's germline CDR1 is SGHTA and CDR2 FQGTGA. This CDR3 region has 15 residues. Amplification of ligated cDNA took four PCR rounds with SP2 and nested alpha and beta constant primers. TCRdb redid the calling of the UMI-ligation and nested PCR reads with MiXCR, one entry per CDR3 protein. The sample yields around 37,000 distinct CDR3 sequences, approximately 9.9% seen once.

This chain uses TRBV7-3 with TRBJ2-3, with 9 bases that match TRBD2. The specimen comprised skin, sampled from a tuberculin skin test site. This TCR came from an adult in good health. The CDR3 DNA is TGTGCCAGCAGCCCAAGGACTAGCGCTCCAGATACGCAGTATTTT. Translating it yields CASSPRTSAPDTQYF.